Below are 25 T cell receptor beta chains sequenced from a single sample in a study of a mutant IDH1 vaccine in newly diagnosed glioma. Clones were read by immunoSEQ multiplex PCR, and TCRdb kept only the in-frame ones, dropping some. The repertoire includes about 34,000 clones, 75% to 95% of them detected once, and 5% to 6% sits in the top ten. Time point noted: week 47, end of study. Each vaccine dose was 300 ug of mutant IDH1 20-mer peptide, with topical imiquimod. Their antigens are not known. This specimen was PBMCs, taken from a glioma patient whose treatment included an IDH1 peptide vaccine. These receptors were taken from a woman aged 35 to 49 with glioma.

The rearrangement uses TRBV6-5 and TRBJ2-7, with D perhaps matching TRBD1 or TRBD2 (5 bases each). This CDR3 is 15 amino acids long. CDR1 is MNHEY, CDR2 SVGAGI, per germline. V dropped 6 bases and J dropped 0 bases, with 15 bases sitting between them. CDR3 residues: CASRRDSGSSYEQYF. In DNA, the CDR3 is TGTGCCAGCAGACGAGACAGTGGGAGCTCCTACGAGCAGTACTTC.

CDR3 sequence reads: CASSWGQGLREQYF. As DNA, the CDR3 is TGCGCCAGCAGCTGGGGACAGGGTTTGAGGGAGCAGTACTTC. The V call is TRBV5-1, the J call TRBJ2-7, with 9 bases aligning to TRBD1. Germline lookup yields CDR1 SGHRS and CDR2 YFSETQ. V lost 3 bases and J lost 7; bases outside the gene matches: 8. This CDR3 region has 14 residues.

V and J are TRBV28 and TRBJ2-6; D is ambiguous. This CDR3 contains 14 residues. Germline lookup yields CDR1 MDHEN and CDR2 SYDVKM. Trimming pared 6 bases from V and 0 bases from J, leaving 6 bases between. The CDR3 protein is CASRVYSGANVLTF. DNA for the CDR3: TGTGCCAGCAGGGTGTACTCTGGGGCCAACGTCCTGACTTTC. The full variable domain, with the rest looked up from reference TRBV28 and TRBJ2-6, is DVKVTQSSRYLVKRTGEKVFLECVQDMDHENMFWYRQDPGLGLRLIYFSYDVKMKEKGDIPEGYSVSREKKERFSLILESASTNQTSMYLCASRVYSGANVLTFGAGSRLTVL.

The CDR3 loop is CASSQTGLAEQETQYF. In DNA, the CDR3 is TGTGCCAGCAGCCAAACAGGACTAGCGGAACAAGAGACCCAGTACTTC. V and J are TRBV5-6 and TRBJ2-5, with 10 bases fitting TRBD2. V was pared by 4 bases and J by 2 bases, with 8 bases of the junction left unmatched. Germline CDR1 is SGHDT and CDR2 is YYEEEE. The length of the CDR3 is 16 residues.

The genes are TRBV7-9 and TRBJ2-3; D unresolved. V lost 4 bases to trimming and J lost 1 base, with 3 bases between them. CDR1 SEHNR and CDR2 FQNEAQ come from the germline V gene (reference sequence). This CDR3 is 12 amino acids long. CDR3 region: CASSSGTDTQYF. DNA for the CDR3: TGTGCCAGCAGCTCCGGCACAGATACGCAGTATTTT.

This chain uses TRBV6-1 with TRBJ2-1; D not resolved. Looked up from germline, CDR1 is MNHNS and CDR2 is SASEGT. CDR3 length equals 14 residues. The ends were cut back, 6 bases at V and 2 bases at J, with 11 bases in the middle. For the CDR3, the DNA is TGTGCCAGCAGCCCGACAAATACCTACAATGAGCAGTTCTTC. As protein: CASSPTNTYNEQFF.

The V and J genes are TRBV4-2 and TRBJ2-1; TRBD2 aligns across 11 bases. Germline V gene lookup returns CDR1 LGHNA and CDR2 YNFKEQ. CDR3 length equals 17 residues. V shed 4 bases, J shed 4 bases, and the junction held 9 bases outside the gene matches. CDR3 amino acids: CASSRAALAGGYNEQFF. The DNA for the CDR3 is TGTGCCAGCAGCCGCGCCGCTTTAGCGGGAGGGTACAATGAGCAGTTCTTC.

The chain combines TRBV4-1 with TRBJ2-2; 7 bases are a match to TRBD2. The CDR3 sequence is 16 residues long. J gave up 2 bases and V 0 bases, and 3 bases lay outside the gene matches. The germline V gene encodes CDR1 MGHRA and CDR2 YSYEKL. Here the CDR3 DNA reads TGCGCCAGCAGCCAAGAGCGGGGGTCCAACACCGGGGAGCTGTTTTTT. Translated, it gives CASSQERGSNTGELFF.

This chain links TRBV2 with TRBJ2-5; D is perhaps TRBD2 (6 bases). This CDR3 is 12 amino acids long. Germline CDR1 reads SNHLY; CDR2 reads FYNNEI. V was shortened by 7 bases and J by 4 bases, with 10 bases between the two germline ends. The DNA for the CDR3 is TGTGCCAGCACGGGCGGGGCAGAGACCCAGTACTTC. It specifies CASTGGAETQYF.

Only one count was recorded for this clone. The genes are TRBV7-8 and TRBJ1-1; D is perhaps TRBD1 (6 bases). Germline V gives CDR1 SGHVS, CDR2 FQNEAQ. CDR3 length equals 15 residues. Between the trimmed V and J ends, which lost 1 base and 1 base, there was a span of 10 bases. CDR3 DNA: TGTGCCAGCAGCTTAGGGCAGGGACAGAACACTGAAGCTTTCTTT. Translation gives CASSLGQGQNTEAFF.

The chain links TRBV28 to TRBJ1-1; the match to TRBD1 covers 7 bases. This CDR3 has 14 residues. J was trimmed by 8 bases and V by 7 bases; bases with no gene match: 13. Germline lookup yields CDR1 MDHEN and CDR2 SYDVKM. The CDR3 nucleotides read TGTGCCAGCACCCAGGGGGGGGCCATAAAGGAAGCTTTCTTT. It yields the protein CASTQGGAIKEAFF.

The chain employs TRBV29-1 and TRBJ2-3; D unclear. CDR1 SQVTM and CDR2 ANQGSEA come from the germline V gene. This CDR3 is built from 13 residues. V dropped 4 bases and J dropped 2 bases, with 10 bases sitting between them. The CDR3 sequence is CSVGPRLTDTQYF. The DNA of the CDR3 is TGCAGCGTTGGGCCCCGACTCACAGATACGCAGTATTTT.

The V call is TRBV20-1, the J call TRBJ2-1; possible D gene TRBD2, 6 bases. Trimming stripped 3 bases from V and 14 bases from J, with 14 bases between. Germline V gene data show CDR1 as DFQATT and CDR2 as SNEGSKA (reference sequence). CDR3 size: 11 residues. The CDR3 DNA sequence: TGCAGTGCTAGCACCGGGACTCTGAAGTTCTTC. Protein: CSASTGTLKFF.

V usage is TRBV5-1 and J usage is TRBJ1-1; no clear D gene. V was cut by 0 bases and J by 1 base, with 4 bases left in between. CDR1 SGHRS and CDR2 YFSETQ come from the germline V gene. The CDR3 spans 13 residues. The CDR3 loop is CASSLAQNTEAFF. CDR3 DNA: TGCGCCAGCAGCTTGGCCCAGAACACTGAAGCTTTCTTT.

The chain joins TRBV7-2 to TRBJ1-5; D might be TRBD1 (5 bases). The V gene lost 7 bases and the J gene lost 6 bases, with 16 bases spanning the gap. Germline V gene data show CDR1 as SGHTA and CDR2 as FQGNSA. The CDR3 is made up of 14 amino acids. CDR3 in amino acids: CASKPPGWGQPQHF. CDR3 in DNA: TGTGCCAGCAAACCCCCAGGGTGGGGTCAGCCCCAGCATTTT.

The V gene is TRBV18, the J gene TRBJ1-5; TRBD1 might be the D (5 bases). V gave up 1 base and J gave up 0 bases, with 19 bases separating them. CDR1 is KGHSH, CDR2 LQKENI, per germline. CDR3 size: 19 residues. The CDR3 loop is CASSPRRTRGVYSNQPQHF. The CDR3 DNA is TGTGCCAGCTCACCACGGCGGACCCGAGGGGTATATAGCAATCAGCCCCAGCATTTT.

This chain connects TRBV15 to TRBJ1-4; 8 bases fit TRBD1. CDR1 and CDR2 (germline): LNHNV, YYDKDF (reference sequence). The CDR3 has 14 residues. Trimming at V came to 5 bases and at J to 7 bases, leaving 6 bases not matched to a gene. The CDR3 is CATSFGQGSEKLFF. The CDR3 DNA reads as TGTGCCACCAGCTTCGGACAGGGATCTGAAAAACTGTTTTTT.

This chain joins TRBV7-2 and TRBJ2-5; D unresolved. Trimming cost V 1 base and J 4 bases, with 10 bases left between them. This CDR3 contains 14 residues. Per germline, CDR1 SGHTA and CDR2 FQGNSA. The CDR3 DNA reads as TGTGCCAGCAGCTTAGTCGGGTCCCGAGAGACCCAGTACTTC. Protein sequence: CASSLVGSRETQYF.

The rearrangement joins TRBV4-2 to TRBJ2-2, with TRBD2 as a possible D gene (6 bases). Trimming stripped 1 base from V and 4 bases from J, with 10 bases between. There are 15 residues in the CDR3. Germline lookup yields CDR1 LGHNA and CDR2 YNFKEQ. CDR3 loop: CASSQVSGPTGELFF. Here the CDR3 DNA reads TGTGCCAGCAGCCAAGTTAGCGGTCCCACCGGGGAGCTGTTTTTT.

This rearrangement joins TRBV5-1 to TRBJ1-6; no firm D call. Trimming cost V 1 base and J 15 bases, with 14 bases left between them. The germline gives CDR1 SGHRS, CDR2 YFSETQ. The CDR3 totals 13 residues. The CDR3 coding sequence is TGCGCCAGCAGCTTGCGAGGGCCAACTCTCCTCCACTTT. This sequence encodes CASSLRGPTLLHF.

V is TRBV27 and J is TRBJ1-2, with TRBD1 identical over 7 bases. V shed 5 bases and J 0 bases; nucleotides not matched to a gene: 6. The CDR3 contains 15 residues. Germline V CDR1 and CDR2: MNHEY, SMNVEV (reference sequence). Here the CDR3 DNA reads TGTGCCAGCAGTCTCCGACAGGGCGCTAACTATGGCTACACCTTC. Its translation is CASSLRQGANYGYTF.

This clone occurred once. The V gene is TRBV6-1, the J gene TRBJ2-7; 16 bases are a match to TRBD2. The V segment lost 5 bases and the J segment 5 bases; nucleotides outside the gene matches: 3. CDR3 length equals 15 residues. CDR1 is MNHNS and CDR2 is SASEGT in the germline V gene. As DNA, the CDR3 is TGTGCCAGCAGTACGGGACTAGCGGGAGGGGACGAGCAGTACTTC. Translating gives CASSTGLAGGDEQYF.

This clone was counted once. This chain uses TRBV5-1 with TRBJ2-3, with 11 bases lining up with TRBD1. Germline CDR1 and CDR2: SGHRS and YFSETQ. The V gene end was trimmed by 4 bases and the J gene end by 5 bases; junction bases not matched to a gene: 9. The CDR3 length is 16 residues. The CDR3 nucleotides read TGCGCCAGCAGCCCCGCGCCGGGACAGGGGGGAGATACGCAGTATTTT. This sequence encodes CASSPAPGQGGDTQYF.

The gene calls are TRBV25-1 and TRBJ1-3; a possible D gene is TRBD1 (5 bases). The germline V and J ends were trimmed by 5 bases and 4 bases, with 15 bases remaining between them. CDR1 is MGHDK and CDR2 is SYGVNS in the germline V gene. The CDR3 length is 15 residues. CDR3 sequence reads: CASSQLGTGGNTIYF. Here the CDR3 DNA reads TGTGCCAGCAGTCAACTGGGGACGGGAGGAAACACCATATATTTT.

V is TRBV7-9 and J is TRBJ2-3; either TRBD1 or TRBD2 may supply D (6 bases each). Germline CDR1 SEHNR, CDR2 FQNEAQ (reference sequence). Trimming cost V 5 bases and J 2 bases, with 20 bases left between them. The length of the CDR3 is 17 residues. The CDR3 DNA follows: TGTGCCAGCAGCGGACCCAGTGGATCGGGGGCCACAGATACGCAGTATTTT. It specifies CASSGPSGSGATDTQYF.